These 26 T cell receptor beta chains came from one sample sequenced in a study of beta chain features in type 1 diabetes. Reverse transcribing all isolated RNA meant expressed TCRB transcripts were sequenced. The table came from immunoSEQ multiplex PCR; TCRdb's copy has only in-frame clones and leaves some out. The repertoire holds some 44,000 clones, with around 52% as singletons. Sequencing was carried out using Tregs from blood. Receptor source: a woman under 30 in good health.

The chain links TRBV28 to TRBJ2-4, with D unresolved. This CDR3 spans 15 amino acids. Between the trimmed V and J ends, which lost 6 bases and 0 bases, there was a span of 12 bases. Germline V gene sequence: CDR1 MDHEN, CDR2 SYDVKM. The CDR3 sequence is CASRSTTVAKNIQYF. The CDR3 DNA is TGTGCCAGCAGGTCGACCACAGTAGCCAAAAACATTCAGTACTTC.

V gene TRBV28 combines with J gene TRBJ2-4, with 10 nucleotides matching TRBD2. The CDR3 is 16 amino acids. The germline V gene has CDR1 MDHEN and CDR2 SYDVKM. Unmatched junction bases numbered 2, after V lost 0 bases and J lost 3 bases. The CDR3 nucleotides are TGTGCCAGCAGTTTATGGGCTAGCGGGGGCAAAAACATTCAGTACTTC. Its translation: CASSLWASGGKNIQYF.

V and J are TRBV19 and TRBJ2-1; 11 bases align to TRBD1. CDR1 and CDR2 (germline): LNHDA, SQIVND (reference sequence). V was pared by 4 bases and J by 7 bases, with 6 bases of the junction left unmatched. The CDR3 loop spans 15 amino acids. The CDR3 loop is CASSKDRGRLNEQFF. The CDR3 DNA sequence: TGTGCCAGTAGTAAGGACAGGGGGCGTTTAAATGAGCAGTTCTTC.

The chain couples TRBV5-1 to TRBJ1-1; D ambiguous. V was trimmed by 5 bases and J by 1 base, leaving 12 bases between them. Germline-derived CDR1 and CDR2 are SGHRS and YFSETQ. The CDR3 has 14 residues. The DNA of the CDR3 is TGCGCCAGCAGGGGCCTAGGGAGGAACACTGAAGCTTTCTTT. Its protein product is CASRGLGRNTEAFF.

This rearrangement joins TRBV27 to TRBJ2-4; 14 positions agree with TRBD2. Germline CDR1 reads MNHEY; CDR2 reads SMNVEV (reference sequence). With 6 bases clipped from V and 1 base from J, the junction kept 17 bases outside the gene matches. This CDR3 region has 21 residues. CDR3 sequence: CASSRRPGTSGSLRAKNIQYF. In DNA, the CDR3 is TGTGCCAGCAGCCGAAGGCCGGGGACTAGCGGGAGTCTTAGGGCCAAAAACATTCAGTACTTC.

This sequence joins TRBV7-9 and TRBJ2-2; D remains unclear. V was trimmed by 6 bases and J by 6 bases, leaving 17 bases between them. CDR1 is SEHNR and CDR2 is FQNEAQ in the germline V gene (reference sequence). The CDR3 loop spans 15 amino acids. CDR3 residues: CASRKRTSVAGELFF. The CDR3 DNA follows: TGTGCCAGCAGAAAGCGAACCAGCGTCGCCGGGGAGCTGTTTTTT.

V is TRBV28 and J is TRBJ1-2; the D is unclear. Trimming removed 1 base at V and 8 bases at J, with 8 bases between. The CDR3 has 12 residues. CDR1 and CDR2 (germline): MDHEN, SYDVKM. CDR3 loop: CASSLYREGYTF. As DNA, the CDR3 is TGTGCCAGCAGTTTATATAGGGAGGGCTACACCTTC.

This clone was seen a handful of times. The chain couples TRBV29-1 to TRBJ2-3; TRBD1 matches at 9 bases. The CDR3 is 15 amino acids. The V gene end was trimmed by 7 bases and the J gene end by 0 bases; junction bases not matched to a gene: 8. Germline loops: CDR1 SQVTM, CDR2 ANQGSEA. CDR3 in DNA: TGCAGCGCTGGACAGGGGTTAACTAGCACAGATACGCAGTATTTT. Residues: CSAGQGLTSTDTQYF.

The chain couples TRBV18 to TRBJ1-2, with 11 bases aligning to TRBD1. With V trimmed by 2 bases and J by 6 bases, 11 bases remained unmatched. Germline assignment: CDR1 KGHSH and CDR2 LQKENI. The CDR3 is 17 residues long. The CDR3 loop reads CASSPSGTGGRTDGYTF. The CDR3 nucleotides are TGTGCCAGCTCACCATCCGGGACAGGGGGACGAACGGATGGCTACACCTTC.

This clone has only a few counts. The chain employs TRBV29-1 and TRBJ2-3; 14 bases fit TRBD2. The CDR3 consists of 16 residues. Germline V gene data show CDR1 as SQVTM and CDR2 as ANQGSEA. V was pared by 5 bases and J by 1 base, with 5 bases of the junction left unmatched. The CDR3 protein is CSVWTSGRRGTDTQYF. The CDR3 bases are TGCAGCGTTTGGACTAGCGGGAGGCGGGGCACAGATACGCAGTATTTT.

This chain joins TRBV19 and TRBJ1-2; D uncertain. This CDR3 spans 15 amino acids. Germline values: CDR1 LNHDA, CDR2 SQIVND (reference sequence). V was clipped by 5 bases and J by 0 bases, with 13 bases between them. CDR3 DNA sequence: TGTGCCAGTAGTCCAGAGACAATTGCTAACTATGGCTACACCTTC. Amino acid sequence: CASSPETIANYGYTF.

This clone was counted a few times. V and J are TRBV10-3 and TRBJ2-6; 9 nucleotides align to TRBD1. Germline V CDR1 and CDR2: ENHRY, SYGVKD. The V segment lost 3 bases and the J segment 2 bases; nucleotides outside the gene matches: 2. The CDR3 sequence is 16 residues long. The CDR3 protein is CAISDTGGAGANVLTF. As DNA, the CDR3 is TGTGCCATCAGTGACACAGGGGGCGCTGGGGCCAACGTCCTGACTTTC.

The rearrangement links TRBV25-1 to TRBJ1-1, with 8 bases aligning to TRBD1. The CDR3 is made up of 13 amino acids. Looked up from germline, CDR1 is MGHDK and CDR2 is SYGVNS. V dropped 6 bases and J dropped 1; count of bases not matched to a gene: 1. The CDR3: CASRGTGNTEAFF. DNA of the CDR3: TGTGCCAGCAGAGGGACAGGGAACACTGAAGCTTTCTTT.

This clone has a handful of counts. CDR3 DNA sequence: TGTGCCAGCAGCTGGACTGAGAGCTCCTACGAGCAGTACTTC. It translates to CASSWTESSYEQYF. The chain carries TRBV9 and TRBJ2-5, with D possibly matching TRBD2 (5 bases). The better agreement between TRBJ2-7 and the DNA end casts doubt on the J call. The CDR3 has 14 amino acids. Per the germline V gene, CDR1 is SGDLS and CDR2 is YYNGEE.

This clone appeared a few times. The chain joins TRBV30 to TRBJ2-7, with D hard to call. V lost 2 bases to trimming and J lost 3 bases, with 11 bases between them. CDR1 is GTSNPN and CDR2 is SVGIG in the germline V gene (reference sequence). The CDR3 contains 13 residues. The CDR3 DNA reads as TGTGCCTGGAGTATCGGTCTCCGCTACGAGCAGTACTTC. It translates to CAWSIGLRYEQYF.

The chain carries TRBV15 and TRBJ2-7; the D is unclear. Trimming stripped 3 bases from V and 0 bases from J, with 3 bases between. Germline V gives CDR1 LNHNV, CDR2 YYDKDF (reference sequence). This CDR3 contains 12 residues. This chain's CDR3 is CATSSGSYEQYF. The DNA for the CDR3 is TGTGCCACCAGCAGCGGCTCCTACGAGCAGTACTTC.

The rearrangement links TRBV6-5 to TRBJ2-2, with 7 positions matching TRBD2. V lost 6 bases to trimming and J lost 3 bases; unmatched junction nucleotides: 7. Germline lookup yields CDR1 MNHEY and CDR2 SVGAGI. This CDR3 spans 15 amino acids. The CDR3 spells CASRYGRRHTGELFF. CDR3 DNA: TGTGCCAGCAGATACGGGAGGCGGCACACCGGGGAGCTGTTTTTT.

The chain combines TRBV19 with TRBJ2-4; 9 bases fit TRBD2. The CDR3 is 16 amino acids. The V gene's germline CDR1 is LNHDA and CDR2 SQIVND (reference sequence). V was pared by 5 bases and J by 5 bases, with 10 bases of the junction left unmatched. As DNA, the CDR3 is TGTGCCAGTAGTCGGGTGGGAGCGGGAGGCCAAAACATTCAGTACTTC. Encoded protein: CASSRVGAGGQNIQYF.

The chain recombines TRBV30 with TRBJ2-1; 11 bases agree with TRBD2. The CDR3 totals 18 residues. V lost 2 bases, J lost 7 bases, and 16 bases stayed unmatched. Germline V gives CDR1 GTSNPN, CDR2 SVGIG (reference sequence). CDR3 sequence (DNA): TGTGCCTGGAGTCCCCCTAGCGGGAGGTGGAGCCCAGGGAATGAGCAGTTCTTC. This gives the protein CAWSPPSGRWSPGNEQFF.

The CDR3 protein is CASSSGQRSTEAFF. CDR3 DNA: TGTGCCAGCAGCTCGGGACAAAGAAGCACTGAAGCTTTCTTT. The chain joins TRBV7-3 to TRBJ1-1; D may be TRBD1 (6 bases). Germline CDR1 reads SGHTA; CDR2 reads FQGTGA. This CDR3 has 14 amino acids. V lost 4 bases, J lost 4 bases, and 13 bases lay in between.

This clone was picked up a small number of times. The CDR3 DNA sequence: TGTGCCAGCAGTGCAATCTGGGGCACTAATGAAAAACTGTTTTTT. It encodes CASSAIWGTNEKLFF. The chain couples TRBV6-5 to TRBJ1-4; tentatively, D is TRBD1 (5 bases). The length of the CDR3 is 15 residues. V lost 5 bases to trimming and J lost 2 bases, with 12 bases between them. The V gene's germline CDR1 is MNHEY and CDR2 SVGAGI.

Here the CDR3 reads CAWRGPGQNQPQHF. The CDR3 nucleotides are TGTGCCTGGAGGGGGCCAGGGCAAAATCAGCCCCAGCATTTT. This rearrangement joins TRBV30 to TRBJ1-5, with a possible D match to TRBD1 (5 bases). The CDR3 totals 14 residues. Germline V gene sequence: CDR1 GTSNPN, CDR2 SVGIG (reference sequence). The V end lost 3 bases, the J end lost 4 bases, and 13 bases lay between the germline ends.

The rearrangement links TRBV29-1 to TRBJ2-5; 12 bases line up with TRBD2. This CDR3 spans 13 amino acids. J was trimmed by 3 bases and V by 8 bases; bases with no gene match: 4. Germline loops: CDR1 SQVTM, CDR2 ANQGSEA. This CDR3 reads CSLAGGLKETQYF. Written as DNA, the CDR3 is TGCAGCCTAGCGGGAGGGCTGAAAGAGACCCAGTACTTC.

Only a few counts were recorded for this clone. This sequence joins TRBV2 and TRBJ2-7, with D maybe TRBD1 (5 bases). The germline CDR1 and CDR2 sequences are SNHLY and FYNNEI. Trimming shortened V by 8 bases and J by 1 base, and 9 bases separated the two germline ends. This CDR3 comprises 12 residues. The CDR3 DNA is TGTGCCAGCCAACGACAGTCCTACGAGCAGTACTTC. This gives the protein CASQRQSYEQYF. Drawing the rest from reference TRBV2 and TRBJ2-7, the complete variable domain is EPEVTQTPSHQVTQMGQEVILRCVPISNHLYFYWYRQILGQKVEFLVSFYNNEISEKSEIFDDQFSVERPDGSNFTLKIRSTKLEDSAMYFCASQRQSYEQYFGPGTRLTVT.

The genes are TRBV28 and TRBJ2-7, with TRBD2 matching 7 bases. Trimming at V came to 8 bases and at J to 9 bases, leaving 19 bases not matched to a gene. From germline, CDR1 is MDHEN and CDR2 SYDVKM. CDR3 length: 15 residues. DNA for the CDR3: TGTGCCAGCCTAGCGGCTGTAACATTAGGGCTGAGGCAGTACTTC. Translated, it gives CASLAAVTLGLRQYF.

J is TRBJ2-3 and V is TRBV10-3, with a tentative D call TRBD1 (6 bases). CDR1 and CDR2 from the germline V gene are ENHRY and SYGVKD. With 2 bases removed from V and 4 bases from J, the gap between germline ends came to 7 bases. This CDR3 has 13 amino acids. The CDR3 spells CAISETGSDTQYF. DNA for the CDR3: TGTGCCATCAGTGAGACAGGGTCAGATACGCAGTATTTT.